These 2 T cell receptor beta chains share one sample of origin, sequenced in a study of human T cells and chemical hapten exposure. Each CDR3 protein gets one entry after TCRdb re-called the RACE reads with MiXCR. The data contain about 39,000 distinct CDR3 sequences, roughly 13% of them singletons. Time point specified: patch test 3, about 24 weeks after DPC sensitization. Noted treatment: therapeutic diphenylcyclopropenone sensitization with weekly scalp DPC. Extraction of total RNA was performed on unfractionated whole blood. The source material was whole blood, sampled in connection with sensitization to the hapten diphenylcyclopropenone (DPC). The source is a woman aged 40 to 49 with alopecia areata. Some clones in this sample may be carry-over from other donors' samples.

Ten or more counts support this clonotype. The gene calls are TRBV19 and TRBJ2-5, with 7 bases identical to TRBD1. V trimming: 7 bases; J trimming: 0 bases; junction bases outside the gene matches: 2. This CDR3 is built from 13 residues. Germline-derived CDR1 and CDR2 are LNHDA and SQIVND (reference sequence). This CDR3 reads CASTGQHQETQYF. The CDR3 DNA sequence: TGTGCCAGTACGGGACAGCACCAAGAGACCCAGTACTTC.

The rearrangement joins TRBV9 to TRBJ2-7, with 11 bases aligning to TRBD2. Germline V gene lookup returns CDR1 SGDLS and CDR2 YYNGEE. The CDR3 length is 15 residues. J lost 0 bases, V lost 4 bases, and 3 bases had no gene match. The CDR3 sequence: CASSLTSGGSYEQYF. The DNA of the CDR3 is TGTGCCAGCAGCCTTACTAGCGGGGGCTCCTACGAGCAGTACTTC.